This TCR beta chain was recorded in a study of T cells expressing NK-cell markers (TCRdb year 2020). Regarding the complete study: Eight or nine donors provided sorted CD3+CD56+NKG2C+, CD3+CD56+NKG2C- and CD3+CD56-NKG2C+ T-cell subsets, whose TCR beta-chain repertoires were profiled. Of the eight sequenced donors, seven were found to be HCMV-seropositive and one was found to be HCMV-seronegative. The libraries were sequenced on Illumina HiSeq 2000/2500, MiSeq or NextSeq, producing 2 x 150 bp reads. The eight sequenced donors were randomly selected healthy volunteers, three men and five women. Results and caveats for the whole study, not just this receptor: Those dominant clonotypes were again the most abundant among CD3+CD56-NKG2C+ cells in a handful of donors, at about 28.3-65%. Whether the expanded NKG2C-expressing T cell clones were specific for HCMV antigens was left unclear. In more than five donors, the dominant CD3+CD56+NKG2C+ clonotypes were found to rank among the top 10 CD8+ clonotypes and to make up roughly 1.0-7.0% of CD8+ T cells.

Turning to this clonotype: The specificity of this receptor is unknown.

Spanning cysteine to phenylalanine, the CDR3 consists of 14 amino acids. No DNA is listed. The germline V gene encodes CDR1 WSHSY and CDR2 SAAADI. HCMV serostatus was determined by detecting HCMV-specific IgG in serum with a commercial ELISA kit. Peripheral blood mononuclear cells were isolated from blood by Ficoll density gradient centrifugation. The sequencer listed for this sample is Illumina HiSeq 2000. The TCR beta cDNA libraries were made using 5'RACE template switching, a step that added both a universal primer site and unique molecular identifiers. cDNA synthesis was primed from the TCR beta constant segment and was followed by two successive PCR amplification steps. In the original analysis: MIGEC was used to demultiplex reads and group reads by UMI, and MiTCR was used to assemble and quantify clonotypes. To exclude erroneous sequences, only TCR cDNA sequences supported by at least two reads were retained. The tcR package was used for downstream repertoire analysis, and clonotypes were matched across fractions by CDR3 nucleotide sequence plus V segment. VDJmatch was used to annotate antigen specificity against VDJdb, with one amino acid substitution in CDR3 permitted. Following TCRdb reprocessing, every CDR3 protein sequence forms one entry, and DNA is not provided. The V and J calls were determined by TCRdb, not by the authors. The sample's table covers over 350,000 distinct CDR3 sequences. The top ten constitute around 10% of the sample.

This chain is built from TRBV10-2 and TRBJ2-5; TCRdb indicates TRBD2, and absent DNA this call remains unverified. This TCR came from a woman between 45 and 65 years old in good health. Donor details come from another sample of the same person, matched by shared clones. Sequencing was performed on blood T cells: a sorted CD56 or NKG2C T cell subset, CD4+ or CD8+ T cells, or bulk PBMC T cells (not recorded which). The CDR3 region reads CASSQVQREETQYF.